Shown below are 26 T cell receptor beta chains from a single sample sequenced in a study of blood T cell repertoires in COVID-19. Clones were sequenced by immunoSEQ multiplex PCR, and TCRdb holds only the in-frame ones, with some missing. The repertoire holds approximately 58,000 clones, with more than 80% as singletons. The sample consisted of peripheral blood. Receptor source: a woman aged 80 or over with active COVID-19.

The chain uses TRBV5-4 and TRBJ2-3; 11 nucleotides line up with TRBD2. J gave up 2 bases and V 4 bases, and 6 bases lay outside the gene matches. Germline CDR1 reads SGHNT; CDR2 reads YYREEE (reference sequence). The CDR3 consists of 16 residues. The CDR3: CASSIGLAGFTDTQYF. CDR3 DNA sequence: TGTGCCAGCAGCATCGGACTAGCGGGTTTCACAGATACGCAGTATTTT.

V gene TRBV18 combines with J gene TRBJ1-4, with D uncertain. The CDR3 is made up of 13 amino acids. Germline CDR1 and CDR2: KGHSH and LQKENI. The germline V and J ends were trimmed by 0 bases and 7 bases, with 6 bases remaining between them. The CDR3 DNA reads TGTGCCAGCTCACCACCATTGCGTGAAAAACTGTTTTTT. Translating it yields CASSPPLREKLFF.

In its sample, this clone was seen once. This rearrangement joins TRBV19 to TRBJ1-1; D might be TRBD1 (6 bases). Germline V CDR1 and CDR2: LNHDA, SQIVND (reference sequence). CDR3 length: 17 residues. V was trimmed by 4 bases and J by 5 bases, leaving 23 bases between them. The CDR3 here is CASSRGPGRGDGTEAFF. The CDR3 DNA follows: TGTGCCAGTAGTAGGGGACCGGGCAGGGGTGATGGTACTGAAGCTTTCTTT.

This chain links TRBV7-6 with TRBJ2-2; D is perhaps TRBD1 (5 bases). Trimming took 5 bases from V and 8 from J, leaving 15 bases between them. Germline assignment: CDR1 SGHVS and CDR2 FNYEAQ. CDR3 size: 14 residues. The CDR3 sequence is CASSPGHSLGELFF. The CDR3, as DNA: TGTGCCAGCAGCCCTGGACACTCCCTTGGGGAGCTGTTTTTT. Drawing the rest from reference TRBV7-6 and TRBJ2-2, the complete variable domain is GAGVSQSPRYKVTKRGQDVALRCDPISGHVSLYWYRQALGQGPEFLTYFNYEAQQDKSGLPNDRFSAERPEGSISTLTIQRTEQRDSAMYRCASSPGHSLGELFFGEGSRLTVL.

The chain recombines TRBV9 with TRBJ1-1; D is undetermined. This CDR3 comprises 16 residues. CDR1 and CDR2 (germline): SGDLS, YYNGEE. Trimming cost V 0 bases and J 4 bases, with 16 bases left between them. The CDR3 reads CASSVAGGRSTTEAFF. CDR3 coding DNA: TGTGCCAGCAGCGTAGCTGGAGGGAGGAGTACCACTGAAGCTTTCTTT.

The rearrangement uses TRBV7-9 and TRBJ2-2, with 7 nucleotides matching TRBD1. Germline V gene data show CDR1 as SEHNR and CDR2 as FQNEAQ (reference sequence). The CDR3 loop spans 18 amino acids. Trimming removed 2 bases from V and 6 bases from J; junction bases left unmatched: 15. The CDR3 here is CASSLRRWGQRASGELFF. The CDR3 DNA reads TGTGCCAGCAGCTTAAGGCGGTGGGGACAGAGGGCGTCCGGGGAGCTGTTTTTT.

The chain has TRBV2 and TRBJ1-1, with TRBD1 matching 7 bases. V lost 5 bases to trimming and J lost 4 bases; unmatched junction nucleotides: 7. CDR1 and CDR2 (germline): SNHLY, FYNNEI. There are 14 residues in the CDR3. CDR3 in amino acids: CASSNDRVGTEAFF. As DNA, the CDR3 is TGTGCCAGCAGTAATGACAGGGTGGGCACTGAAGCTTTCTTT.

The V and J genes are TRBV10-1 and TRBJ2-1, with a weak D call TRBD2 (6 bases). The CDR3 has 13 residues. The V end was cut by 6 bases, the J end by 5 bases, with 11 bases between. Germline CDR1 and CDR2: WNHNN and SYGVQD (reference sequence). The CDR3 reads CASSRDFNNEQFF. The CDR3 DNA reads as TGCGCCAGCAGCAGGGACTTTAACAATGAGCAGTTCTTC.

The rearrangement joins TRBV6-1 to TRBJ1-5, with 9 bases aligning to TRBD1. The CDR3 length is 17 residues. Germline V gene lookup returns CDR1 MNHNS and CDR2 SASEGT. After removal of 4 bases from V and 5 bases from J, the junction contained 12 bases not matched to a gene. CDR3 amino acids: CASSGPPGTGPHQPQHF. The CDR3 bases are TGTGCCAGCAGTGGCCCTCCCGGGACAGGGCCCCATCAGCCCCAGCATTTT.

This chain connects TRBV24-1 to TRBJ2-3; tentative D call: TRBD1 (5 bases). Trimming pared 4 bases from V and 8 bases from J, leaving 15 bases between. Germline CDR1 and CDR2: KGHDR and SFDVKD. This CDR3 has 14 amino acids. CDR3 sequence: CATSDVGHPGTQYF. CDR3 sequence (DNA): TGTGCCACCAGTGACGTCGGACACCCGGGTACGCAGTATTTT.

The chain links TRBV5-4 to TRBJ2-1; TRBD1 agrees at 9 bases. Germline V lookup: CDR1 SGHNT, CDR2 YYREEE (reference sequence). This CDR3 is 15 amino acids long. After removal of 2 bases from V and 9 bases from J, the junction contained 9 bases not matched to a gene. CDR3 nucleotide sequence: TGTGCCAGCAGCTTCCGGGACAGGGAAACCACTGAGCAGTTCTTC. Translated, it gives CASSFRDRETTEQFF.

The chain has TRBV19 and TRBJ1-4; TRBD1 matches 7 bases. Germline loops: CDR1 LNHDA, CDR2 SQIVND (reference sequence). J gave up 5 bases and V 3 bases, and 6 bases lay outside the gene matches. CDR3 size: 15 residues. This CDR3 reads CASSISGQKNEKLFF. CDR3 in DNA: TGTGCCAGTAGTATCTCGGGACAGAAGAATGAAAAACTGTTTTTT. Based on the CDR3 plus reference TRBV19 and TRBJ1-4, the full variable domain is DGGITQSPKYLFRKEGQNVTLSCEQNLNHDAMYWYRQDPGQGLRLIYYSQIVNDFQKGDIAEGYSVSREKKESFPLTVTSAQKNPTAFYLCASSISGQKNEKLFFGSGTQLSVL.

This clone was counted once. This chain joins TRBV4-2 and TRBJ2-1; 11 nucleotides line up with TRBD1. This CDR3 is 17 amino acids long. Trimming removed 4 bases from V and 0 bases from J; junction bases left unmatched: 5. Looked up from germline, CDR1 is LGHNA and CDR2 is YNFKEQ. CDR3 protein: CASSPEGTGGSYNEQFF. The CDR3 nucleotides read TGTGCCAGCAGCCCGGAAGGGACAGGGGGCTCCTACAATGAGCAGTTCTTC.

The chain recombines TRBV7-9 with TRBJ2-1, with TRBD2 matching 12 bases. CDR3 size: 18 residues. V trimming: 1 base; J trimming: 1 base; junction bases outside the gene matches: 5. Germline CDR1 is SEHNR and CDR2 is FQNEAQ (reference sequence). The DNA of the CDR3 is TGTGCCAGCAGCTTAGAGCCTAGCGGGGGGGAGTCCTACAATGAGCAGTTCTTC. Translated, it gives CASSLEPSGGESYNEQFF.

The chain recombines TRBV18 with TRBJ2-6, with D possibly TRBD1 on 5 matching bases. The CDR3 spans 15 residues. V was pared by 4 bases and J by 1 base, with 8 bases between. The germline V gene has CDR1 KGHSH and CDR2 LQKENI. The CDR3 spells CASSLQASGANVLTF. The CDR3, as DNA: TGTGCCAGCTCACTACAGGCGTCTGGGGCCAACGTCCTGACTTTC.

This chain connects TRBV7-7 to TRBJ2-3, with D unclear. The CDR3 length is 13 residues. The ends were cut back, 5 bases at V and 4 bases at J, with 10 bases in the middle. Germline CDR1 SSHAT, CDR2 FNYEAQ (reference sequence). The CDR3 loop is CASSPSPPDTQYF. The CDR3 DNA sequence: TGTGCCAGCAGCCCCTCTCCTCCAGATACGCAGTATTTT.

This rearrangement joins TRBV19 to TRBJ2-5, with TRBD2 as a possible D gene (7 bases). The germline V and J ends were trimmed by 1 base and 7 bases, with 13 bases remaining between them. CDR1 and CDR2 from the germline V gene are LNHDA and SQIVND (reference sequence). CDR3 length: 14 residues. This chain's CDR3 is CASSIGGGPVTQYF. CDR3 bases: TGTGCCAGTAGTATAGGGGGGGGGCCGGTGACCCAGTACTTC.

The V gene is TRBV10-3, the J gene TRBJ2-7, with 7 bases lining up with TRBD1. V shed 5 bases, J shed 0 bases, and the junction held 4 bases outside the gene matches. CDR1 and CDR2 from the germline V gene are ENHRY and SYGVKD. The CDR3 is 14 amino acids. The CDR3 bases are TGTGCCATCAGTACGACAGGGAGCTCCTACGAGCAGTACGTC. Translated: CAISTTGSSYEQYV.

The chain joins TRBV28 to TRBJ1-2, with D tentatively TRBD1 (5 bases). The CDR3 length is 14 residues. The V and J ends lost 6 bases and 6 bases respectively, with 17 bases between them. The germline V gene has CDR1 MDHEN and CDR2 SYDVKM. The CDR3 nucleotides are TGTGCCAGCAGCTCATCTTCAGGGTTACATGGCTACACCTTC. Residues: CASSSSSGLHGYTF.

This sequence joins TRBV3-1 (or the pseudogene TRBV3-2) and TRBJ2-7; 14 positions agree with TRBD2. This CDR3 region has 18 residues. CDR1 and CDR2 (germline): LGHDT, YNNKEL (reference sequence). Germline trimming cut 1 base from V and 3 bases from J; bases unmatched to any gene: 8. CDR3 sequence: CASSQVSRGTSGSYEQYF. DNA for the CDR3: TGTGCCAGCAGCCAAGTCTCTCGAGGGACTAGCGGGAGCTACGAGCAGTACTTC.

The V and J genes are TRBV5-3 and TRBJ2-7, with TRBD2 matching 9 bases. TRBV5-3 is marked as an open reading frame, function uncertain. This CDR3 has 16 residues. V shed 4 bases and J 2 bases; nucleotides not matched to a gene: 10. The CDR3 region has the DNA TGTGCCAGAAGCCCCTTAGCGGGGGCGCCCCCCTACGAGCAGTACGTC. Translated: CARSPLAGAPPYEQYV.

This clone was detected once. The V call is TRBV7-9, the J call TRBJ1-2; D ambiguous. The V end lost 5 bases, the J end lost 8 bases, and 15 bases lay between the germline ends. CDR3 length equals 13 residues. Per the germline V gene, CDR1 is SEHNR and CDR2 is FQNEAQ (reference sequence). This CDR3 is CASSPPQRVGYTF. CDR3 DNA: TGTGCCAGCAGCCCCCCGCAGAGGGTAGGCTACACCTTC.

This rearrangement joins TRBV27 to TRBJ2-1, with 12 bases matching TRBD1. V gave up 6 bases and J gave up 4 bases; unmatched junction bases: 19. Germline CDR1 reads MNHEY; CDR2 reads SMNVEV (reference sequence). The CDR3 totals 20 residues. The CDR3 reads CASSPFSEGWGQGAYNEQFF. The CDR3 DNA follows: TGTGCCAGCAGCCCCTTCTCGGAGGGTTGGGGACAGGGGGCTTACAATGAGCAGTTCTTC.

This chain links TRBV5-4 with TRBJ2-7, with 10 bases fitting TRBD2. Germline V gene lookup returns CDR1 SGHNT and CDR2 YYREEE (reference sequence). The junction had 21 bases not matched to a gene; V was cut back by 0 bases and J by 6 bases. The length of the CDR3 is 20 residues. CDR3 DNA sequence: TGTGCCAGCAGCTTGGAGCGGGCAACGGGGGCTAGCGGGAGACGCGGCGAGCAGTACTTC. This gives the protein CASSLERATGASGRRGEQYF.

This clone was seen once. V gene TRBV7-9 combines with J gene TRBJ2-7; TRBD2 matches at 8 bases. CDR1 is SEHNR, CDR2 FQNEAQ, per germline (reference sequence). V shed 5 bases, J shed 10 bases, and the junction held 10 bases outside the gene matches. This CDR3 comprises 13 residues. CDR3 nucleotides: TGTGCCAGCAGCCCCACCGGGAGGGGGGACCAGTACTTC. As protein: CASSPTGRGDQYF.

This clone came up once. The chain combines TRBV7-9 with TRBJ1-2; D uncertain. Trimming pared 7 bases from V and 7 bases from J, leaving 13 bases between. The CDR3 loop spans 12 amino acids. CDR1 is SEHNR and CDR2 is FQNEAQ in the germline V gene (reference sequence). CDR3 amino acids: CASTQRTAGYTF. The CDR3 DNA follows: TGTGCCAGCACTCAGCGGACGGCTGGCTACACCTTC. The full variable domain, with the rest looked up from reference TRBV7-9 and TRBJ1-2, is DTGVSQNPRHKITKRGQNVTFRCDPISEHNRLYWYRQTLGQGPEFLTYFQNEAQLEKSRLLSDRFSAERPKGSFSTLEIQRTEQGDSAMYLCASTQRTAGYTFGSGTRLTVV.